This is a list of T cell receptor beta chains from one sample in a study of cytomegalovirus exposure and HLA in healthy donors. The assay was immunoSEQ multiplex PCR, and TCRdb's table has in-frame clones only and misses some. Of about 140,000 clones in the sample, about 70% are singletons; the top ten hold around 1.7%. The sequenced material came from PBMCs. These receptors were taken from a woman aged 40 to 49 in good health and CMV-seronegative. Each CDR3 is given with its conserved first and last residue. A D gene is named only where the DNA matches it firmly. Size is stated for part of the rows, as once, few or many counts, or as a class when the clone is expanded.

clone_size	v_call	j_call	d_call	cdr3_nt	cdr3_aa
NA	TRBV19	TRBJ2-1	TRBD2	TGTGCCAGTAGTATAGGTAGTCGGGGGGACCGCAATGAGCAGTTCTTC	CASSIGSRGDRNEQFF
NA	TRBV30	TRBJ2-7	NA	TGTGCCTGGAGTGCTGGGGGCGGGAGAGGCTACGAGCAGTACTTC	CAWSAGGGRGYEQYF
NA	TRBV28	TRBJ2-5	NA	TGTGCCAGCCTGCACGGCGGCCGGGGTACCCAGTACTTC	CASLHGGRGTQYF
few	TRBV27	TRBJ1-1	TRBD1	TGTGCCAGCACAAGGGACAGGGCTCCGCATGAAGCTTTCTTT	CASTRDRAPHEAFF
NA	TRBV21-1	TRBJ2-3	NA	TGTGCCAGCAGCAAGGAGAGTGTCGACAGGCGAGGGGATACGCAGTATTTT	CASSKESVDRRGDTQYF
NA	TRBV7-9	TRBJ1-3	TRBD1	TGTGCCAGCAGCGTGGGACAGGGAAACACCATATATTTT	CASSVGQGNTIYF
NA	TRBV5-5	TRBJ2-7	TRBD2	TGTGCCAGCAGCTTAATCCGGGGGGCCTACGAGCAGTACTTC	CASSLIRGAYEQYF
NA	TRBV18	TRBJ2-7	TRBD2	TGTGCCACTGCGCGGGGGAGCTCCTACGAGCAGTACTTC	CATARGSSYEQYF
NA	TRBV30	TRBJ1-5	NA	TGTGCCTGGAGTCCCTCGGGCAATCAGCCCCAGCATTTT	CAWSPSGNQPQHF
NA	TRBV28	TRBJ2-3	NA	TGTGCCACCCTCCCGGGGGGACTTACAGGGCGGACAGATACGCAGTATTTT	CATLPGGLTGRTDTQYF
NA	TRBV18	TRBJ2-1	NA	TGTGCCAGCTCACGAACGACAGGATACAATGAGCAGTTCTTC	CASSRTTGYNEQFF
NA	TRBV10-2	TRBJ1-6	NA	TGCGCCAGCGCAGAAAGGCGGGATTCACCCCTCCACTTT	CASAERRDSPLHF
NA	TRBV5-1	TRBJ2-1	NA	TGCGCCAGCAGGGCAAGCGGTCTACTCTACAATGAGCAGTTCTTC	CASRASGLLYNEQFF
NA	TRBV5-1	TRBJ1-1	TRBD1	TGCGCCAGCAGCTTGGACAGGGGCGCAGGCACTGAAGCTTTCTTT	CASSLDRGAGTEAFF
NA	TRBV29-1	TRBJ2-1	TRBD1	TGCAGCGTTGACGCAGGGGGCCTCTACAATGAGCAGTTCTTC	CSVDAGGLYNEQFF
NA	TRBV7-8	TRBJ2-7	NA	TGTGCCAGCAGCATCCACTTTCCGGGAGTAGCGGAATCCTACGAGCAGTACTTC	CASSIHFPGVAESYEQYF
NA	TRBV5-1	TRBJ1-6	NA	TGCGCCAGCAGCTTGTTTACGCCCGGGGATTCACCCCTCCACTTT	CASSLFTPGDSPLHF
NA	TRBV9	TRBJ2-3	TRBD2	TGTGCCAGCAGCGTAGTTTCTAGCGGGGGGGCAGATACGCAGTATTTT	CASSVVSSGGADTQYF
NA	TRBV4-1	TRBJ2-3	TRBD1	TGCGCCAGCAGCCAAGACAGGGGGCTAGATACGCAGTATTTT	CASSQDRGLDTQYF
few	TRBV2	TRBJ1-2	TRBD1	TGTGCCAGCAGCCTACAGGGGAGAAGATATAATTATGGCTACACCTTC	CASSLQGRRYNYGYTF
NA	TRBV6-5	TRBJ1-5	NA	TGTGCCAGCAGTTACGGTTCACGGCAGCCCCAGCATTTT	CASSYGSRQPQHF
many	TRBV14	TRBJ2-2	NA	TGTGCCAGCAGCCAGCGGGACGTGGCCGGGGAGCTGTTTTTT	CASSQRDVAGELFF
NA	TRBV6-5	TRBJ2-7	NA	TGTGCCAGCAGTTATTCCGACAGGGCCGGGGGCGAGCAGTACTTC	CASSYSDRAGGEQYF
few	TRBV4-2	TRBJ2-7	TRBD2	TGTGCCAGCAGCCAAGATGGGACTAGCGGGAGGGTCGAGCAGTACTTC	CASSQDGTSGRVEQYF
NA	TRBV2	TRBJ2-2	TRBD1	TGTGCCAGCAGGGACAGGGAAAACACCGGGGAGCTGTTTTTT	CASRDRENTGELFF
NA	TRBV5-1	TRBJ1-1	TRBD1	TGCGCCAGCAGCAACACTAGACAGGGGGACACTGAAGCTTTCTTT	CASSNTRQGDTEAFF
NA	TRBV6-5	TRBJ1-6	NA	TGTGCCAGCAGTTACTTGGACAGTTCACCCCTCCACTTT	CASSYLDSSPLHF
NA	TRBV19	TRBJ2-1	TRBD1	TGTGCCAGTAAAACCGGGACAGGGGGTCGTGATGAGCAGTTCTTC	CASKTGTGGRDEQFF
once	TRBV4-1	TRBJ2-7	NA	TGCGCCAGCAGCCAAGACCCTAGGACAGTCTCCTACGAGCAGTACTTC	CASSQDPRTVSYEQYF
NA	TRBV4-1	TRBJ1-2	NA	TGCGCCAGCAGCCCCCAGGGCTCCTATGGCTACACCTTC	CASSPQGSYGYTF
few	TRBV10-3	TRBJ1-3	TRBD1	TGTGCCATCAGTGAGCCAAAATACGGGACAGTCGGAAACACCATATATTTT	CAISEPKYGTVGNTIYF
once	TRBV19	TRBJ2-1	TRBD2	TGTGCCACCGAACCGGGACTAGCGGGAGGACCCTACAATGAGCAGTTCTTC	CATEPGLAGGPYNEQFF
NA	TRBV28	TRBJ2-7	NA	TGTGCCAGCAGTTTGGCAGCCTACGAGCAGTACTTC	CASSLAAYEQYF
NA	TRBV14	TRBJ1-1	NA	TGTGCCAGCAGCCAAGACCGGCAGAGGTACACTGAAGCTTTCTTT	CASSQDRQRYTEAFF
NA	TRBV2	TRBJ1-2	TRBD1	TGTGCCAGCAGTGAGAGGGGGCTTGGCTACACCTTC	CASSERGLGYTF
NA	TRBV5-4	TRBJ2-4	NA	TGTGCCAGCAGCATTTCGAACATTCAGTACTTC	CASSISNIQYF
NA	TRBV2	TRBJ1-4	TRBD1	TGTGCCAGCGAGGGACAGACGATACTAGCAACTAATGAAAAACTGTTTTTT	CASEGQTILATNEKLFF
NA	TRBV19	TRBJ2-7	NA	TGTGCCAGTAGTATGGGGCGCTACGAGCAGTACTTC	CASSMGRYEQYF
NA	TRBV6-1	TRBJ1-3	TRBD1	TGTGCCAGCAGTGAAGCGTTACAGGGGCTGACCACCATATATTTT	CASSEALQGLTTIYF
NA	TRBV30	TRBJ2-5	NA	TGTGCCTGGAGTGCTATGGGCCCTCAGAACTTC	CAWSAMGPQNF
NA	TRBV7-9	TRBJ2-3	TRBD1	TGTGCCAGCAGCTTAAACAGGGGCGGGACAGGGATTGTGGATACGCAGTATTTT	CASSLNRGGTGIVDTQYF
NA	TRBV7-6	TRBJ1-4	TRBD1	TGTGCCAGCAGCCTAGCACATCAAGCAACAGGGGGCTTTGAAAAACTGTTTTTT	CASSLAHQATGGFEKLFF
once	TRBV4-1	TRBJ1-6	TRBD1	TGCGCCAGCAAAACAGGGGATAATTCCCCCCTCCACTTT	CASKTGDNSPLHF
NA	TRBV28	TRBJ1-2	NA	TGCGCCAGCAGCACCCGACGGACAAACTATGGCTACACCTTC	CASSTRRTNYGYTF
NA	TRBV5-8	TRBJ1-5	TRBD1	TGTGCCAGCAGCTTAGTACAGGGGAATCAGCCCCAGCATTTT	CASSLVQGNQPQHF